This note documents a single T cell receptor beta chain sequence. It lacks a known antigen. The sample holds no much larger clone one base away, and base qualities are not on file. For CDR1 and CDR2, the germline V gene lists SGHTA and FQGNSA. The CDR3 sequence holds 14 residues, the cysteine and phenylalanine included. The DNA shown is the 42-base CDR3, in frame from base 1. The junction carries 7 bases between V and J, which are trimmed by 4 bases and 3 bases respectively. This sample was included in a study of T cell responses to AZD1222 COVID-19 vaccine (dated by TCRdb to the early 2020s). Turning to the overall study: AZD1222 recipients given second doses at about 4 weeks or at about 12 weeks were pooled, since spike-specific TCR depth and breadth were not found to differ between the two schedules. TCR sequencing was performed for roughly 240 trial participants, of whom approximately 200 were given two doses of AZD1222 and around 26 were given two doses of MenACWY control vaccine. Trial participants were enrolled into age subgroups of 18-55, 56-69 and 70-plus years, which contained around 150, 28 and 57 TCR-sequenced participants, respectively. Broad study findings and their caveats: Because no samples from the day 14 peak response were available, repertoires could be characterized only after the peak T cell response. Conclusions about previously exposed vaccinees were limited because only six AZD1222 recipients were SARS-CoV-2 seropositive at baseline. Most participants were white British and females outnumbered males, and the authors suggested that clonal diversity may have been underestimated. The 56-69-year group was small, and its depth increase did not reach significance, likely because of low power. The whole spike protein was spanned by vaccine-associated CD4 TCRs, and dominant responses were seen in regions 160-218 and 743-854. After two AZD1222 doses, spike-specific TCR breadth and depth were significantly higher than at day 0 and than in MenACWY recipients. Nearly half of unique spike-specific TCRs reportedly recognized epitopes outside regions mutated in the B.1.351 and B.1.1.7 variants.

The meaning of the sample's time point label: baseline before first vaccination. Samples from vaccinated people were obtained from the UK trials COV001 and COV002, which included a single-blind randomized controlled phase 2/3 trial of AZD1222 (ChAdOx1 nCoV-19) in healthy adults. For TCRbeta chain sequencing, PBMC samples were collected from trial participants at day 0 and at day 28 after the second dose. The CDR3 regions of human TCRbeta chains were analyzed by immunosequencing. On the authors' methods: TCRs in the repertoires were compared against a reference library of SARS-CoV-2-specific TCRs that had been generated with the MIRA antigen-specificity platform. Breadth was defined as the fraction of unique TCRs that were SARS-CoV-2-associated, and depth was defined as the fraction of total T cells that were SARS-CoV-2-associated. Using the MIRA data, each spike-specific TCR was assigned both to the spike region to which the TCR was reactive and to a CD4 or CD8 class. Log10-transformed breadth and depth values were compared by one-way ANOVA with Sidak's multiple comparisons tests. TCRdb obtained this table from immuneACCESS and retained in-frame rearrangements with V and J assigned. These tables miss some clones; where compared with another copy, unresolved V genes account for less than half of the shortfall, and the remainder is unexplained. V and J calls plus clone size are reproduced from that table; the DNA served to infer D and trimming. Recorded for this sample are roughly 91,000 clones; nearly 90% of them occurred a single time. The ten largest clones capture less than 3% of the sample.

The sequence was collected from an adult in good health. The rearrangement combines TRBV7-2 with TRBJ2-6; TRBD1 might be the D gene, on 5 matching bases. Sequencing used peripheral blood, obtained on day 0 of AZD1222 vaccination. CDR3 loop: CASSSQGGANVLTF. Read as DNA, the sequence is TGTGCCAGCAGCTCGCAGGGTGGGGCCAACGTCCTGACTTTC.